This TCR beta chain stems from a study of shared clonotypes between healthy human individuals. Overall study findings and caveats: In contrast to clonotypes shared by all four donors, non-shared clonotypes had lower generation probabilities. The study found roughly 5.3% of naive CD4 clonotypes shared across a handful of donors.

V was cut by 3 bases and J by 0 bases, with 8 bases left in between. The CDR3 consists of 14 residues. Germline V CDR1 and CDR2: SGDLS, YYNGEE. The data were produced by immunoSEQ multiplex PCR, yet TCRdb's version contains in-frame clones alone and is incomplete. This sample has around 1,100,000 clones, with around three quarters found just once. Comments on this clone: Its specificity is not known.

The rearrangement uses TRBV9 and TRBJ2-3; possibly TRBD1 for D (6 bases). The sequenced sample was memory CD4+ T cells from PBMCs. The subset was: CD45RA-negative fraction. The receptor was isolated from a man aged 18-30 years in good health. Some clones in this sample may be carry-over from other donors' samples. The CDR3 sequence is CASSGGHSTDTQYF. The CDR3 DNA is TGTGCCAGCAGCGGGGGACACAGCACAGATACGCAGTATTTT.